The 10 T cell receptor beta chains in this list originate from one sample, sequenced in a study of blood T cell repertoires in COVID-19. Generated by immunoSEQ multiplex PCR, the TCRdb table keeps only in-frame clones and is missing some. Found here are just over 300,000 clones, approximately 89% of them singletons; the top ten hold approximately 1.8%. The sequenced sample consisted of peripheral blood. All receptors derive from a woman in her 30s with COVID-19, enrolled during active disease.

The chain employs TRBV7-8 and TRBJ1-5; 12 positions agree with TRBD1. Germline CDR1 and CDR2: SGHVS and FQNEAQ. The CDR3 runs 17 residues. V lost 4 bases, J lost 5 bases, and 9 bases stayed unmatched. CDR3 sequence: CASSSFPGQGAYQPQHF. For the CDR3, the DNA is TGTGCCAGCAGCTCCTTTCCGGGACAGGGGGCCTATCAGCCCCAGCATTTT. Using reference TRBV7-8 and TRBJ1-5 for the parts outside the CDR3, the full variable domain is GAGVSQSPRYKVAKRGQDVALRCDPISGHVSLFWYQQALGQGPEFLTYFQNEAQLDKSGLPSDRFFAERPEGSVSTLKIQRTQQEDSAVYLCASSSFPGQGAYQPQHFGDGTRLSIL.

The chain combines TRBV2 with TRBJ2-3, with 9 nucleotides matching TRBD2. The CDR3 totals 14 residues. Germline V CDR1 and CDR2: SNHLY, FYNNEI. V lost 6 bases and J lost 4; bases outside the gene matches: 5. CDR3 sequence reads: CASSVAGDADTQYF. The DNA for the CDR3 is TGTGCCAGCAGCGTAGCGGGGGACGCAGATACGCAGTATTTT.

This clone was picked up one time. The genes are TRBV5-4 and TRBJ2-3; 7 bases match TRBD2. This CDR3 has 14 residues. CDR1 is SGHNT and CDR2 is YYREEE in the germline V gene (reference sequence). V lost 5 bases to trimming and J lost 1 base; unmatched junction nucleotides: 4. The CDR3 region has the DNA TGTGCCAGCAGGGGCGGGGGTGGCACAGATACGCAGTATTTT. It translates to CASRGGGGTDTQYF.

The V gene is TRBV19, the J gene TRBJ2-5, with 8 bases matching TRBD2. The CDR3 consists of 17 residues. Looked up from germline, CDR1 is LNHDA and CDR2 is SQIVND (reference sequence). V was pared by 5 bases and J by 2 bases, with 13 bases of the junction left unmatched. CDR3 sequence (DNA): TGTGCCAGTAGTGAATATTGGCAGCGGGGGTGGCAAGAGACCCAGTACTTC. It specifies CASSEYWQRGWQETQYF.

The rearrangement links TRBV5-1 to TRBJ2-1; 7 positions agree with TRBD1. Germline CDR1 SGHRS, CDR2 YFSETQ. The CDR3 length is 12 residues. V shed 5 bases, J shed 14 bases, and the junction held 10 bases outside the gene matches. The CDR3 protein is CASRSRQGRKFF. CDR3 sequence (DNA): TGCGCCAGCAGATCCCGACAGGGACGGAAGTTCTTC. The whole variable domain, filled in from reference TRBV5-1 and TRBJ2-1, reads KAGVTQTPRYLIKTRGQQVTLSCSPISGHRSVSWYQQTPGQGLQFLFEYFSETQRNKGNFPGRFSGRQFSNSRSEMNVSTLELGDSALYLCASRSRQGRKFFGPGTRLTVL.

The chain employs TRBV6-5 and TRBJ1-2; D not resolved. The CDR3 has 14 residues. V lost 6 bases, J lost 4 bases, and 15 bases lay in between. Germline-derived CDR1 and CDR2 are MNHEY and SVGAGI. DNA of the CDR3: TGTGCCAGCAGGATCACAGACAACCCCTATGGCTACACCTTC. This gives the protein CASRITDNPYGYTF.

The CDR3 coding sequence is TGTGCCAGCAGTTATATCAGGGGGAGCTCCTACGAGCAGTACTTC. Protein sequence: CASSYIRGSSYEQYF. The rearrangement uses TRBV6-5 and TRBJ2-7; TRBD1 agrees at 7 bases. The V and J ends lost 3 bases and 0 bases, in that order; junction bases with no gene match: 5. The CDR3 has 15 amino acids. Germline CDR1 MNHEY, CDR2 SVGAGI.

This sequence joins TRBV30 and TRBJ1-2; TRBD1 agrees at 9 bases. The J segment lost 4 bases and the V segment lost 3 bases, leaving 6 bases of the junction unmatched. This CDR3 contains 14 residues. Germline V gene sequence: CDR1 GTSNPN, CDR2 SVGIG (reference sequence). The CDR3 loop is CAWRGQGSAYGYTF. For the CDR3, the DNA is TGTGCCTGGAGGGGACAGGGATCTGCCTATGGCTACACCTTC.

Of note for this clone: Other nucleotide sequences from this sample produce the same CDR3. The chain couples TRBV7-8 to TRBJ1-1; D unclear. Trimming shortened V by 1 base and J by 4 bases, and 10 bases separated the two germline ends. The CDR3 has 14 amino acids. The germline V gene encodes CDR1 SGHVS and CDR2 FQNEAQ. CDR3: CASSLGRGGTEAFF. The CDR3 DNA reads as TGTGCCAGCAGCTTAGGGCGGGGTGGCACTGAAGCTTTCTTT.

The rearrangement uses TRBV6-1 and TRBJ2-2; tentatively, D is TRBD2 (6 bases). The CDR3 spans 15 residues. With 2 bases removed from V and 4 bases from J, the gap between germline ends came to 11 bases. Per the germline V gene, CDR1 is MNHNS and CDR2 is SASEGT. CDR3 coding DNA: TGTGCCAGCAGTGAATGGGGGGTTGCCACCGGGGAGCTGTTTTTT. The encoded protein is CASSEWGVATGELFF.